This T cell receptor (beta chain) emerged from a study of control samples from healthy donors and cancer patients. This table comes from immunoSEQ multiplex PCR, and its TCRdb copy is limited to in-frame clones, with some not included. The sample lists under 150,000 clones, 88% occurring once. V lost 1 base and J 7 bases, leaving 16 bases between the germline ends. The CDR3 spans 16 residues. The germline gives CDR1 SGHVS, CDR2 FQNEAQ. The sample consisted of blood. This clonotype was sampled from a man aged 40-49 years in good health. This sequence joins TRBV7-8 and TRBJ1-4; unclear D gene. DNA of the CDR3: TGTGCCAGCAGCTTAGACCGGGCACGGGAGACTGAAAAACTGTTTTTT. Its protein product is CASSLDRARETEKLFF.